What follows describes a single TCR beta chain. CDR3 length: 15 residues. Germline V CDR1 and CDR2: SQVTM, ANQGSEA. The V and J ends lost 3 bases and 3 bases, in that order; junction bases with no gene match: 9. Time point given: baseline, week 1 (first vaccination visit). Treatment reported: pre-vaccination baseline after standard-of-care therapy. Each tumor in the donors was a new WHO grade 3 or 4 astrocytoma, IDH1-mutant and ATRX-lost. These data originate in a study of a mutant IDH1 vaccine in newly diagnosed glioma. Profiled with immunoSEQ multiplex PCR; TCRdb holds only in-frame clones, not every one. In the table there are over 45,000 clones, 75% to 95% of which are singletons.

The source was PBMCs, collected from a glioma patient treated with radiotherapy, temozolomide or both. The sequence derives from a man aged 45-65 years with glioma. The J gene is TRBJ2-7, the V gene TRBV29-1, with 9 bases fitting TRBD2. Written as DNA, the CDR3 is TGCAGCGTTGAGGGCGGGAGGGCCGGGGGCTACGAGCAGTACTTC. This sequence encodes CSVEGGRAGGYEQYF.